These 22 T cell receptor beta chains originate from one sample sequenced in a study of CD8 T cells in Susac syndrome. Reverse transcription of roughly 0.5 to 1 ug RNA was carried out with random hexamers. A single record per CDR3 protein comes from TCRdb applying MiXCR to the immunoSEQ multiplex PCR reads. The data contain roughly 120,000 distinct CDR3 sequences, more than 90% of them singletons. Sequencing was done on a sample of CD4+ T cells from PBMCs. These receptors were taken from a human donor in good health.

The chain uses TRBV4-1 and TRBJ2-2; no firm D call. The V and J ends lost 4 bases and 5 bases respectively, with 14 bases between them. The length of the CDR3 is 15 residues. Germline values: CDR1 MGHRA, CDR2 YSYEKL. Written as DNA, the CDR3 is TGCGCCAGCAGCCTCCTCCTCTTAGGTACCGGGGAGCTGTTTTTT. Amino acids: CASSLLLLGTGELFF.

The chain links TRBV14 to TRBJ2-3, with TRBD2 identical over 7 bases. This CDR3 region has 16 residues. The germline CDR1 and CDR2 sequences are SGHDN and FVKESK. Trimming removed 1 base from V and 6 bases from J; junction bases left unmatched: 10. This CDR3 reads CASSQGVRRELDTQYF. The CDR3 nucleotides read TGTGCCAGCAGCCAAGGAGTAAGGCGGGAGTTGGATACGCAGTATTTT.

The chain recombines TRBV2 with TRBJ2-1; 12 nucleotides line up with TRBD2. The V segment lost 6 bases and the J segment 4 bases; nucleotides outside the gene matches: 4. Germline V gene sequence: CDR1 SNHLY, CDR2 FYNNEI. CDR3 length: 15 amino acids. CDR3 bases: TGTGCCAGCAGGTCGACTAGCGGGAGTTACAATGAGCAGTTCTTC. Its translation is CASRSTSGSYNEQFF.

The J gene is TRBJ1-1, the V gene TRBV18; D gene uncertain. This CDR3 region has 13 residues. Per the germline V gene, CDR1 is KGHSH and CDR2 is LQKENI. Trimming took off 2 bases at V and 5 bases at J, with 9 bases between the two ends. The CDR3, as DNA: TGTGCCAGCTCACCAAAGGGAGGGACTGAAGCTTTCTTT. Residues: CASSPKGGTEAFF.

The chain recombines TRBV20-1 with TRBJ1-5, with unresolved D. Looked up from germline, CDR1 is DFQATT and CDR2 is SNEGSKA (reference sequence). This CDR3 has 13 residues. V lost 6 bases, J lost 2 bases, and 11 bases lay in between. The CDR3 spells CSAIPGGNQPQHF. CDR3 nucleotides: TGCAGTGCCATACCCGGCGGCAATCAGCCCCAGCATTTT.

The V and J genes are TRBV20-1 and TRBJ2-2; D is unclear. The germline V and J ends were trimmed by 8 bases and 7 bases, with 11 bases remaining between them. Germline V lookup: CDR1 DFQATT, CDR2 SNEGSKA (reference sequence). CDR3 length: 11 residues. The CDR3 reads CSIPLGGELFF. In DNA form, the CDR3 reads TGCAGTATACCCCTGGGCGGGGAGCTGTTTTTT.

This clonotype was detected once. The rearrangement joins TRBV3-1 to TRBJ2-5, with 7 nucleotides matching TRBD1. The CDR3 sequence is 13 residues long. Trimming removed 3 bases from V and 4 bases from J; junction bases left unmatched: 2. CDR1 is LGHDT, CDR2 YNNKEL, per germline (reference sequence). CDR3 in DNA: TGTGCCAGCAGCCAGGGACAGATAGAGACCCAGTACTTC. Protein: CASSQGQIETQYF.

This sequence joins TRBV20-1 and TRBJ2-7, with 9 bases identical to TRBD2. The ends lost 0 bases at V and 3 bases at J; junction bases unmatched: 6. Germline CDR1 reads DFQATT; CDR2 reads SNEGSKA (reference sequence). This CDR3 comprises 15 residues. The CDR3 reads CSARDLAGGGYEQYF. DNA for the CDR3: TGCAGTGCTAGAGATCTGGCGGGAGGGGGCTACGAGCAGTACTTC.

The rearrangement links TRBV13 to TRBJ2-7; either TRBD1 or TRBD2 may supply D (5 bases each). CDR1 and CDR2 from the germline V gene are PRHDT and FYEKMQ (reference sequence). The CDR3 length is 14 residues. Trimming removed 4 bases at V and 4 bases at J, with 14 bases between. CDR3: CASSSGPLEYEQYF. CDR3 coding DNA: TGTGCCAGCAGCTCGGGACCGCTTGAGTACGAGCAGTACTTC.

The rearrangement links TRBV19 to TRBJ2-7; D might be TRBD1 or TRBD2, each matching 6 bases. This CDR3 is built from 17 residues. Germline CDR1 and CDR2: LNHDA and SQIVND (reference sequence). Trimming took off 2 bases at V and 0 bases at J, with 17 bases between the two ends. The CDR3 DNA follows: TGTGCCAGTAGTATAAAGGGGGGCCGGACCATCTCCTACGAGCAGTACTTC. Residues: CASSIKGGRTISYEQYF.

The genes are TRBV6-2 or TRBV6-3 and TRBJ2-7; D might be TRBD2 (6 bases). The CDR3 totals 15 residues. CDR1 MNHEY and CDR2 SVGEGT come from the germline V gene. Deletions cut 7 bases from V and 2 bases from J, with 18 bases between. CDR3 bases: TGTGCCAGCATTCATATCCCCGGGAGCACCTACGAGCAGTACTTC. This codes for CASIHIPGSTYEQYF.

The rearrangement links TRBV7-2 to TRBJ1-2, with TRBD1 matching 7 bases. J lost 2 bases, V lost 5 bases, and 11 bases had no gene match. This CDR3 has 16 amino acids. CDR1 and CDR2 from the germline V gene are SGHTA and FQGNSA. The DNA of the CDR3 is TGTGCCAGCAGCAAAAAGGGGGCCAGCCACAACTATGGCTACACCTTC. Translated: CASSKKGASHNYGYTF.

V and J are TRBV4-3 and TRBJ1-3; D is uncertain. Germline loops: CDR1 LGHNA, CDR2 YSLEER. This CDR3 has 15 residues. The V gene lost 0 bases and the J gene lost 4 bases, with 10 bases spanning the gap. Here the CDR3 DNA reads TGCGCCAGCAGCCAAGATGGGCTAGAGGGAAACACCATATATTTT. Protein sequence: CASSQDGLEGNTIYF.

The chain is built from TRBV5-1 and TRBJ2-1; D is unclear. Germline V gene sequence: CDR1 SGHRS, CDR2 YFSETQ. The length of the CDR3 is 15 residues. V lost 0 bases to trimming and J lost 2 bases, with 9 bases between them. CDR3 loop: CASSLDGVTYNEQFF. The CDR3 DNA sequence: TGCGCCAGCAGCTTGGATGGAGTCACCTACAATGAGCAGTTCTTC.

The V and J genes are TRBV2 and TRBJ1-1; D is unresolved. V was cut by 6 bases and J by 1 base, with 3 bases left in between. Germline CDR1 is SNHLY and CDR2 is FYNNEI. This CDR3 comprises 11 residues. The CDR3 DNA sequence: TGTGCCAGCAGGGAGAACACTGAAGCTTTCTTT. Its translation is CASRENTEAFF.

This clonotype was counted once. The genes are TRBV5-1 and TRBJ2-5; D is unresolved. Trimming cost V 4 bases and J 2 bases, with 6 bases left between them. CDR1 is SGHRS and CDR2 is YFSETQ in the germline V gene. The CDR3 length is 12 residues. The CDR3 protein is CASSDRQETQYF. In nucleotides, the CDR3 is TGCGCCAGCAGCGACCGGCAAGAGACCCAGTACTTC.

The chain links TRBV9 to TRBJ2-2, with D hard to call. The CDR3 is 13 amino acids. Germline loops: CDR1 SGDLS, CDR2 YYNGEE. Between the trimmed V and J ends, which lost 3 bases and 4 bases, there was a span of 7 bases. CDR3 region: CASSGRPTGELFF. The CDR3 nucleotides read TGTGCCAGCAGCGGGCGACCCACCGGGGAGCTGTTTTTT.

This clonotype was recorded a few times. This chain connects TRBV2 to TRBJ2-5; D is perhaps TRBD1 (6 bases). Germline V gives CDR1 SNHLY, CDR2 FYNNEI. The V gene lost 6 bases and the J gene lost 5 bases, with 10 bases spanning the gap. This CDR3 contains 12 residues. The CDR3 coding sequence is TGTGCCAGCAGAACTACAGGGGAGACCCAGTACTTC. Protein sequence: CASRTTGETQYF.

This clonotype was counted once. The V and J genes are TRBV5-4 and TRBJ2-7, with 14 bases that match TRBD2. This CDR3 comprises 17 residues. CDR1 and CDR2 from the germline V gene are SGHNT and YYREEE (reference sequence). Unmatched junction bases numbered 12, after V lost 4 bases and J lost 6 bases. Written as DNA, the CDR3 is TGTGCCAGCAGCGTTGGGACTAGCGGGAGCCTTCGGAGCGAGCAGTACTTC. Translated, it gives CASSVGTSGSLRSEQYF.

The chain combines TRBV19 with TRBJ2-2; TRBD1 aligns across 7 bases. The germline gives CDR1 LNHDA, CDR2 SQIVND (reference sequence). The CDR3 runs to 11 residues. The CDR3 sequence is CAAQGAGELFF. The CDR3 nucleotides are TGTGCTGCGCAGGGGGCCGGGGAGCTGTTTTTT.

The V gene is TRBV20-1, the J gene TRBJ2-7; 9 positions match TRBD2. Germline CDR1 reads DFQATT; CDR2 reads SNEGSKA (reference sequence). Losses at the gene ends were 5 bases for V and 2 bases for J; bases not matched to a gene: 10. CDR3 length: 15 amino acids. The CDR3 reads CSASSAAGGPYEQYF. CDR3 in DNA: TGCAGTGCTTCTTCCGCCGCGGGAGGGCCCTACGAGCAGTACTTC.

The CDR3 region is CSASLLREGPTGELFF. In nucleotides, the CDR3 is TGCAGCGCCTCACTACTGCGGGAGGGCCCCACCGGGGAGCTGTTTTTT. The chain uses TRBV29-1 and TRBJ2-2, with 9 bases lining up with TRBD2. Germline-derived CDR1 and CDR2 are SQVTM and ANQGSEA. CDR3 length equals 16 residues. Trimming cost V 7 bases and J 4 bases; bases outside gene matches: 13.